This TCR beta chain was retrieved from a study of response to subunit inactivated influenza vaccine. Study-level results: Only a handful of new T cells, the authors suggested, are recruited with each seasonal influenza vaccination.

With respect to this clonotype: What it recognizes is unknown.

TCRdb recomputed calls from the RT-PCR reads with MiXCR, one row per CDR3 protein. The table has just under 250,000 distinct CDR3 sequences, more than 9% seen once; the top ten hold about 7.8%. The V gene lost 0 bases and the J gene lost 2 bases, with 7 bases spanning the gap. The germline CDR1 and CDR2 sequences are KGHSH and LQKENI. The CDR3 contains 14 residues. The TCR comes from a middle-aged man who received an inactivated influenza vaccine. J is TRBJ2-5 and V is TRBV18, with unresolved D. This specimen was non-naive T cells sorted from PBMCs, taken roughly 15 days before vaccination. CDR3 DNA: TGTGCCAGCTCACCACCCGTCCTACAAGAGACCCAGTACTTC. Protein sequence: CASSPPVLQETQYF.